Each of the 17 T cell receptor beta chains below was sequenced from the same sample in a study of blood T cell repertoires in COVID-19 (dated by TCRdb to about 2020). Libraries were constructed by the immunoSEQ multiplex PCR assay. The table was pulled from immuneACCESS by TCRdb, which kept in-frame rearrangements only. Such tables lose some clones; where checked, under half of the loss comes from unresolved V genes, and the rest has no known cause. In all, the sample holds 150,000 to 200,000 clones, and about 80% of those were seen once. Approximately 2.5% of the sample belongs to the ten largest clones. Sequences were obtained from peripheral blood. These receptors were collected from a human donor with acute or convalescent COVID-19. The donor label of this sample is uncertain.

The V gene is TRBV6-1, the J gene TRBJ1-2; 9 bases align to TRBD1. The V segment lost 0 bases and the J segment 1 base; nucleotides outside the gene matches: 0. Germline V gene lookup returns CDR1 MNHNS and CDR2 SASEGT. The CDR3 loop spans 15 amino acids. In DNA form, the CDR3 reads TGTGCCAGCAGTGAAGCGGGACAGGGTAACTATGGCTACACCTTC. This sequence encodes CASSEAGQGNYGYTF.

This rearrangement joins TRBV11-2 to TRBJ2-5; D perhaps matches TRBD2 (6 bases). Per the germline V gene, CDR1 is SGHAT and CDR2 is FQNNGV. This CDR3 region has 16 residues. The germline V and J ends were trimmed by 4 bases and 5 bases, with 20 bases remaining between them. CDR3 region: CASSYVDWDSDETQYF. For the CDR3, the DNA is TGTGCCAGCAGCTACGTAGATTGGGACTCAGACGAGACCCAGTACTTC.

This sequence joins TRBV11-2 and TRBJ1-6; no definite D call. V was pared by 3 bases and J by 8 bases, with 11 bases between. Looked up from germline, CDR1 is SGHAT and CDR2 is FQNNGV. The CDR3 has 14 amino acids. CDR3 nucleotide sequence: TGTGCCAGCAGCTTTGCATCGGTCGATTCACCCCTCCACTTT. This gives the protein CASSFASVDSPLHF.

The V gene is TRBV11-3, the J gene TRBJ1-4; TRBD1 aligns across 9 bases. The CDR3 sequence is 15 residues long. Germline V CDR1 and CDR2: SGHNT, YENEEA. The V and J ends lost 1 base and 9 bases, in that order; junction bases with no gene match: 6. CDR3 in amino acids: CASSLVGTGLKKLFF. In DNA, the CDR3 is TGTGCCAGCAGCTTAGTCGGGACAGGGTTGAAAAAACTGTTTTTT. Full variable domain (outside the CDR3, taken from reference TRBV11-3 and TRBJ1-4): EAGVVQSPRYKIIEKKQPVAFWCNPISGHNTLYWYLQNLGQGPELLIRYENEEAVDDSQLPKDRFSAERLKGVDSTLKIQPAELGDSAVYLCASSLVGTGLKKLFFGSGTQLSVL.

The chain uses TRBV30 and TRBJ1-1, with TRBD1 identical over 10 bases. The V gene's germline CDR1 is GTSNPN and CDR2 SVGIG (reference sequence). V shed 5 bases and J 12 bases; nucleotides not matched to a gene: 3. This CDR3 is 10 amino acids long. The CDR3 reads CAWGGQGSFF. CDR3 sequence (DNA): TGTGCCTGGGGGGGACAGGGGTCTTTCTTT.

This chain connects TRBV27 to TRBJ2-3; D call uncertain. Germline V gene lookup returns CDR1 MNHEY and CDR2 SMNVEV (reference sequence). Trimming stripped 0 bases from V and 8 bases from J, with 12 bases between. The CDR3 runs to 14 residues. The CDR3 DNA is TGTGCCAGCAGTTTATCGCGTGAGGAAAGTACGCAGTATTTT. Its protein product is CASSLSREESTQYF.

The chain joins TRBV5-4 to TRBJ1-1, with 7 bases matching TRBD1. The CDR3 contains 15 residues. Germline V gene sequence: CDR1 SGHNT, CDR2 YYREEE (reference sequence). Losses at the gene ends were 2 bases for V and 4 bases for J; bases not matched to a gene: 8. Here the CDR3 DNA reads TGTGCCAGCAGCTTCAAGGGGGCGCCGGGCACTGAAGCTTTCTTT. It codes for CASSFKGAPGTEAFF.

The chain carries TRBV7-9 and TRBJ1-2; a weak D match, TRBD1 (6 bases). This CDR3 has 14 residues. Germline-derived CDR1 and CDR2 are SEHNR and FQNEAQ (reference sequence). V dropped 2 bases and J dropped 4 bases, with 11 bases sitting between them. This CDR3 reads CASSLWDNFYGYTF. As DNA, the CDR3 is TGTGCCAGCAGCTTATGGGACAACTTCTATGGCTACACCTTC.

The chain employs TRBV6-1 and TRBJ1-3; D is perhaps TRBD1 (6 bases). The CDR3 spans 15 residues. From germline, CDR1 is MNHNS and CDR2 SASEGT. V shed 3 bases and J shed 2 bases, with 11 bases lying between them. The CDR3 nucleotides read TGTGCCAGCAGTGACCAGGGGATGGCTGGAAACACCATATATTTT. Translating it yields CASSDQGMAGNTIYF.

The rearrangement joins TRBV19 to TRBJ1-2, with TRBD1 identical over 9 bases. The CDR3 loop spans 14 amino acids. The germline gives CDR1 LNHDA, CDR2 SQIVND (reference sequence). The V segment lost 7 bases and the J segment 6 bases; nucleotides outside the gene matches: 9. The CDR3 spells CASTTDRDRDGYTF. CDR3 sequence (DNA): TGTGCCAGTACCACCGACCGGGACAGGGATGGCTACACCTTC.

The chain links TRBV5-6 to TRBJ1-5, with a tentative D call TRBD1 (6 bases). The CDR3 covers 19 residues. The germline V gene has CDR1 SGHDT and CDR2 YYEEEE. V shed 7 bases and J shed 1 base, with 27 bases lying between them. The CDR3 DNA follows: TGTGCCAGCGGACATCGGGACATAAGGAAGGGGGAAAGCAATCAGCCCCAGCATTTT. Translation: CASGHRDIRKGESNQPQHF.

In its sample, this clone was seen a few times. This chain uses TRBV6-4 with TRBJ2-2; 8 bases line up with TRBD1. CDR1 MRHNA and CDR2 SNTAGT come from the germline V gene. The CDR3 extends over 15 amino acids. The V and J ends lost 5 bases and 1 base, in that order; junction bases with no gene match: 3. The CDR3 DNA follows: TGTGCCAGCAGTATTGGGACAGGGAACACCGGGGAGCTGTTTTTT. As protein: CASSIGTGNTGELFF.

The chain recombines TRBV10-3 with TRBJ2-2; D uncertain. Germline-derived CDR1 and CDR2 are ENHRY and SYGVKD. V was shortened by 9 bases and J by 4 bases, with 9 bases between the two germline ends. The CDR3 loop spans 12 amino acids. In DNA, the CDR3 is TGTGCCATTGCAGGATTCACCGGGGAGCTGTTTTTT. Amino acid sequence: CAIAGFTGELFF.

This chain uses TRBV6-6 with TRBJ1-1, with 10 nucleotides matching TRBD1. CDR1 and CDR2 from the germline V gene are MNHNY and SVGAGI (reference sequence). This CDR3 region has 16 residues. The J segment lost 0 bases and the V segment lost 2 bases, leaving 3 bases of the junction unmatched. The CDR3 sequence: CASSYVTGGLNTEAFF. In DNA form, the CDR3 reads TGTGCCAGCAGTTACGTGACAGGGGGCCTGAACACTGAAGCTTTCTTT.

The rearrangement uses TRBV6-2 or TRBV6-3 and TRBJ2-2; D may be TRBD2 (7 bases). The germline V gene encodes CDR1 MNHEY and CDR2 SVGEGT. Trimming cost V 4 bases and J 4 bases, with 16 bases left between them. This CDR3 spans 16 amino acids. CDR3 residues: CASSWGGTVGTGELFF. The DNA of the CDR3 is TGTGCCAGCAGTTGGGGGGGCACCGTGGGCACCGGGGAGCTGTTTTTT.

The genes are TRBV2 and TRBJ2-1; possibly TRBD1 for D (6 bases). V was pared by 4 bases and J by 14 bases, with 15 bases between. CDR1 is SNHLY and CDR2 is FYNNEI in the germline V gene. The CDR3 runs 12 residues. The CDR3, as DNA: TGTGCCAGCAGTGCGGGTACAGGGTGGGAGTTCTTC. Its protein product is CASSAGTGWEFF.

The chain carries TRBV5-1 and TRBJ2-7; 8 bases map to TRBD2. The length of the CDR3 is 16 residues. J lost 6 bases, V lost 0 bases, and 11 bases had no gene match. Per germline, CDR1 SGHRS and CDR2 YFSETQ. Written as DNA, the CDR3 is TGCGCCAGCAGCTTGGCCGCGGGAGGCTCTACGGGCGAGCAGTACTTC. Amino acids: CASSLAAGGSTGEQYF.